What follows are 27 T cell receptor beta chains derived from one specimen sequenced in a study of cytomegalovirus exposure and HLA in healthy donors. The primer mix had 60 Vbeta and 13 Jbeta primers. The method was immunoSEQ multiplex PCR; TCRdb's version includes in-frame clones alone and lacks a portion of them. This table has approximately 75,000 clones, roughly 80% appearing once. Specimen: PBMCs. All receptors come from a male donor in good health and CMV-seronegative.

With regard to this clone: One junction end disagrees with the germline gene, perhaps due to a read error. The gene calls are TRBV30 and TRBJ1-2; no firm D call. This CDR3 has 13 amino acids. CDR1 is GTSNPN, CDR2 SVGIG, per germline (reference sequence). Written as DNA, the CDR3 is TGTGCCCGCACAACATTGGGCGACTATGGCTACCCCTTC. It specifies CARTTLGDYGYPF.

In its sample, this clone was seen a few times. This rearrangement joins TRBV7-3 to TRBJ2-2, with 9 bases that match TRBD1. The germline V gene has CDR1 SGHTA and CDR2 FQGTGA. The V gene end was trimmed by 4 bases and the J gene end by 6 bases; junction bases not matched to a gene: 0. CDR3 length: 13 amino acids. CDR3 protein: CASSWTGAGELFF. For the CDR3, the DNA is TGTGCCAGCAGCTGGACAGGGGCCGGGGAGCTGTTTTTT.

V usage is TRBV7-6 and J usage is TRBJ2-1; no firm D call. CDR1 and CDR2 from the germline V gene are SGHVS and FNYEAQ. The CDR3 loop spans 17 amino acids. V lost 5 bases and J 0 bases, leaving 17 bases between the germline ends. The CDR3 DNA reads TGTGCCAGCAGCCCTTACCGTGGCACCAGCTCCTACAATGAGCAGTTCTTC. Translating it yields CASSPYRGTSSYNEQFF.

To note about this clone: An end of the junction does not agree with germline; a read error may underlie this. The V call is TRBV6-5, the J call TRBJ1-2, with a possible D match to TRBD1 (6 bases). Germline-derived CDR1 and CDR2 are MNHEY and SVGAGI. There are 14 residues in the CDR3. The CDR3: CASTAGVTNYGYPF. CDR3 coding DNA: TGTGCCAGCACCGCAGGGGTGACTAACTATGGCTACCCCTTC.

The CDR3 reads CASSSGQGLSYEQYF. The CDR3 region has the DNA TGTGCCAGCAGCAGCGGACAGGGTCTCTCCTACGAGCAGTACTTC. V gene TRBV5-6 combines with J gene TRBJ2-7; 8 nucleotides align to TRBD1. This CDR3 region has 15 residues. V dropped 4 bases and J dropped 0; count of bases not matched to a gene: 6. Germline CDR1 is SGHDT and CDR2 is YYEEEE. The variable domain in full, completed from reference TRBV5-6 and TRBJ2-7, reads DAGVTQSPTHLIKTRGQQVTLRCSPKSGHDTVSWYQQALGQGPQFIFQYYEEEERQRGNFPDRFSGHQFPNYSSELNVNALLLGDSALYLCASSSGQGLSYEQYFGPGTRLTVT.

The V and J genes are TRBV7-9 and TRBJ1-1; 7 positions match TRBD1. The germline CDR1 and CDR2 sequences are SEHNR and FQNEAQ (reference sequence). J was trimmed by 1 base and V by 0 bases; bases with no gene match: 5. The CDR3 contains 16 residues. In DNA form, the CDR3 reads TGTGCCAGCAGCTTAGCTCTAGGGACAGCGAACACTGAAGCTTTCTTT. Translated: CASSLALGTANTEAFF.

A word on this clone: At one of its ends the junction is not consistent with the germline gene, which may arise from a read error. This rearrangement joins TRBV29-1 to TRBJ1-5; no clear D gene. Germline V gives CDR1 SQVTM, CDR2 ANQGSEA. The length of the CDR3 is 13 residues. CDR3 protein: CSVLQARNQPQNF. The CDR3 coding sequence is TGCAGCGTTCTCCAGGCCCGCAATCAGCCCCAGAATTTT.

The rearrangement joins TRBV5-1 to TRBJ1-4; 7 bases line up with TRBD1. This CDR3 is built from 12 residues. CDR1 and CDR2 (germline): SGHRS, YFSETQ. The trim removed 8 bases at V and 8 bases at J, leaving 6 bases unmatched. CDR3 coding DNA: TGCGCCAGTTCCCGGGACAGAGAAAAACTGTTTTTT. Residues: CASSRDREKLFF.

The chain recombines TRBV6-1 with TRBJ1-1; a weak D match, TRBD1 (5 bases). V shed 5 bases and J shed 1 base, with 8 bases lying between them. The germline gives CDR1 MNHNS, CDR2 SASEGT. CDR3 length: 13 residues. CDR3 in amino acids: CASSSRANTEAFF. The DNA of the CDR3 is TGTGCCAGCAGTTCCAGGGCGAACACTGAAGCTTTCTTT.

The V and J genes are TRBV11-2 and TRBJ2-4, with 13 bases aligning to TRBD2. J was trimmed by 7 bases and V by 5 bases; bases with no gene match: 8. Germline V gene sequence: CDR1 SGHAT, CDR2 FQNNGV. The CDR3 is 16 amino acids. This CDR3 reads CASSPRLAGGGNIQYF. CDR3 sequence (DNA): TGTGCCAGCAGCCCCCGACTAGCGGGAGGCGGGAACATTCAGTACTTC. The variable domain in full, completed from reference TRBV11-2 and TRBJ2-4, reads EAGVAQSPRYKIIEKRQSVAFWCNPISGHATLYWYQQILGQGPKLLIQFQNNGVVDDSQLPKDRFSAERLKGVDSTLKIQPAKLEDSAVYLCASSPRLAGGGNIQYFGAGTRLSVL.

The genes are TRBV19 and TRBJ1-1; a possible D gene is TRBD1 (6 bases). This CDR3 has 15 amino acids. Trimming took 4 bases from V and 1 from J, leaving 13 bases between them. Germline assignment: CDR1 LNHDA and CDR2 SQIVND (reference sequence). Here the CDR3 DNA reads TGTGCCAGTAGTAGAGGGGGGGTAACGAACACTGAAGCTTTCTTT. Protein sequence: CASSRGGVTNTEAFF.

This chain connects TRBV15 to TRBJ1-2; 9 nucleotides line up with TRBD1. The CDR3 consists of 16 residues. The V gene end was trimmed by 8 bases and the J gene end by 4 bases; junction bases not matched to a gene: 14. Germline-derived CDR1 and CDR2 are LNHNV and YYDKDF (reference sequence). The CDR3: CATGQGRIYTPYGYTF. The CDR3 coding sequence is TGTGCCACCGGACAGGGGCGTATTTACACGCCCTATGGCTACACCTTC.

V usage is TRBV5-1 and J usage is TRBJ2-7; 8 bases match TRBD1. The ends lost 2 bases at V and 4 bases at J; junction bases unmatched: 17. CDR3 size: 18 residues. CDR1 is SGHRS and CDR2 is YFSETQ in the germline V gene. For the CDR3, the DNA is TGCGCCAGCAGCTTTACTTACAACCGGGGCAGGGGGCTATACGAGCAGTACTTC. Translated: CASSFTYNRGRGLYEQYF.

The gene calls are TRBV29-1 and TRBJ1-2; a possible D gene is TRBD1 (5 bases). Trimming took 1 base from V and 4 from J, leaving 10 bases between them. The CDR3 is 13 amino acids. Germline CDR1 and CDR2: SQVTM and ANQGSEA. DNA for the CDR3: TGCAGCGTTGAAGCAGGGTACTCCTATGGCTACACCTTC. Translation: CSVEAGYSYGYTF.

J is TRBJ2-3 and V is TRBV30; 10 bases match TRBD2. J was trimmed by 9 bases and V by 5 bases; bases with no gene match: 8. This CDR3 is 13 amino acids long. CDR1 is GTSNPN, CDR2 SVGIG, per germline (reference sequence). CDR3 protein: CAWGSGGWRTQYF. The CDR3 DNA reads TGTGCCTGGGGTAGCGGGGGGTGGAGGACGCAGTATTTT.

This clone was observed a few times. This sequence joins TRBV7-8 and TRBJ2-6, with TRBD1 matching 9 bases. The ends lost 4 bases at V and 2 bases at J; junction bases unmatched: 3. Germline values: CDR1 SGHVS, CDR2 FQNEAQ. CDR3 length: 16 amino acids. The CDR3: CASSSRTGAGANVLTF. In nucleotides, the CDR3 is TGTGCCAGCAGCTCCCGGACAGGGGCTGGGGCCAACGTCCTGACTTTC.

The CDR3 region is CASSLSSGDYEQYF. In DNA form, the CDR3 reads TGTGCCAGCAGTTTGTCTAGCGGGGATTACGAGCAGTACTTC. This rearrangement joins TRBV28 to TRBJ2-7; TRBD2 aligns across 9 bases. Per germline, CDR1 MDHEN and CDR2 SYDVKM. The V gene end was trimmed by 3 bases and the J gene end by 4 bases; junction bases not matched to a gene: 4. The CDR3 spans 14 residues.

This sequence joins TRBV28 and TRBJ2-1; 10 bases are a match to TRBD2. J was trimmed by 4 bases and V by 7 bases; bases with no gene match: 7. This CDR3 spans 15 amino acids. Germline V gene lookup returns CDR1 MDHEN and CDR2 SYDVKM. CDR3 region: CASKISGREYNEQFF. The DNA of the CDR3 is TGTGCCAGCAAAATAAGCGGGAGGGAATACAATGAGCAGTTCTTC.

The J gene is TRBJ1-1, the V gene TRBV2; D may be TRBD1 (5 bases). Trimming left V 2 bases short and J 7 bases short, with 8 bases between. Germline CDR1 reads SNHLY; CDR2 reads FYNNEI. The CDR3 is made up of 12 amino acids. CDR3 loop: CASSEQGNEAFF. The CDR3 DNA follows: TGTGCCAGCAGTGAACAGGGCAATGAAGCTTTCTTT.

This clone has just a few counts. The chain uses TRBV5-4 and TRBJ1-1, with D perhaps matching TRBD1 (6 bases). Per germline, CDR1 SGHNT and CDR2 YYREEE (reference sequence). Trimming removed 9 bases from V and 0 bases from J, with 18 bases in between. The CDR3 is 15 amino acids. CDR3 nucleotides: TGTGCCACCAAACCCGGGACAAACATGAACACTGAAGCTTTCTTT. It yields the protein CATKPGTNMNTEAFF.

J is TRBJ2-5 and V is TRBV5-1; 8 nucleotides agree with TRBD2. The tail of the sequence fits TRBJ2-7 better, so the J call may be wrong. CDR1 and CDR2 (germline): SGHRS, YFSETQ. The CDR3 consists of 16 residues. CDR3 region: CASSLVIAGSDYEQYF. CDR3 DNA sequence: TGCGCCAGCAGCTTGGTAATAGCGGGGTCGGACTACGAGCAGTACTTC.

Written as DNA, the CDR3 is TGTGCCTGGACCTTGGGGGCCGAGCAGTACTTC. It encodes CAWTLGAEQYF. The V and J genes are TRBV30 and TRBJ2-7, with D possibly matching TRBD1 (6 bases). V was cut by 4 bases and J by 6 bases, with 10 bases left in between. Germline loops: CDR1 GTSNPN, CDR2 SVGIG (reference sequence). The CDR3 contains 11 residues.

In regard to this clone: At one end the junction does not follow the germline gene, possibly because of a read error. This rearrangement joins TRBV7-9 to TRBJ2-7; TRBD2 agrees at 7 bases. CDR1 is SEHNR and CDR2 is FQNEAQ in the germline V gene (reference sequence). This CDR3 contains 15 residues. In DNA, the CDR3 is TGTTCCAGCAGCTTAGACGGCGGGGGACGCTACGAGCAGTACTTC. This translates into CSSSLDGGGRYEQYF.

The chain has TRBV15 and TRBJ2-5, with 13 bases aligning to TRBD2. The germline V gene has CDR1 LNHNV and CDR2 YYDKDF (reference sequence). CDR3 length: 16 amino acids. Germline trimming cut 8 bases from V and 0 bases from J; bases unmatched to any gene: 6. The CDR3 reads CATRMGTSGNQETQYF. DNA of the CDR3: TGTGCCACCCGTATGGGGACTAGCGGGAACCAAGAGACCCAGTACTTC. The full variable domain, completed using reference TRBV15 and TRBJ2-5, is DAMVIQNPRYQVTQFGKPVTLSCSQTLNHNVMYWYQQKSSQAPKLLFHYYDKDFNNEADTPDNFQSRRPNTSFCFLDIRSPGLGDTAMYLCATRMGTSGNQETQYFGPGTRLLVL.

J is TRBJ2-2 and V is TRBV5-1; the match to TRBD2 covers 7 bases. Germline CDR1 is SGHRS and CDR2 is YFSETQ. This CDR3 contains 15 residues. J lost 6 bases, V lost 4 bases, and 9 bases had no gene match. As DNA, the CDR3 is TGCGCCAGCAGCGCAACCGGACTAGGGGCCGGGGAGCTGTTTTTT. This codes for CASSATGLGAGELFF.

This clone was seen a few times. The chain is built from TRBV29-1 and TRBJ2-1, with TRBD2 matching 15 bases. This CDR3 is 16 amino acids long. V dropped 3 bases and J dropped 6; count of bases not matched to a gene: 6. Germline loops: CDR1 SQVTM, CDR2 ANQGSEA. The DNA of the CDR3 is TGCAGCGTTGAGTTATGGACTAGCGGGAGGGCCAATGAGCAGTTCTTC. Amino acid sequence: CSVELWTSGRANEQFF.

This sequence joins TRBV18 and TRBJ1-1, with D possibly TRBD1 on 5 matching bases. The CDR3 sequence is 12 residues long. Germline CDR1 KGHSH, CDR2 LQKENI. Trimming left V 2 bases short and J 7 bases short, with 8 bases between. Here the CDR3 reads CASSPLTDEAFF. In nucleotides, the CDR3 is TGTGCCAGCTCACCATTGACAGATGAAGCTTTCTTT.